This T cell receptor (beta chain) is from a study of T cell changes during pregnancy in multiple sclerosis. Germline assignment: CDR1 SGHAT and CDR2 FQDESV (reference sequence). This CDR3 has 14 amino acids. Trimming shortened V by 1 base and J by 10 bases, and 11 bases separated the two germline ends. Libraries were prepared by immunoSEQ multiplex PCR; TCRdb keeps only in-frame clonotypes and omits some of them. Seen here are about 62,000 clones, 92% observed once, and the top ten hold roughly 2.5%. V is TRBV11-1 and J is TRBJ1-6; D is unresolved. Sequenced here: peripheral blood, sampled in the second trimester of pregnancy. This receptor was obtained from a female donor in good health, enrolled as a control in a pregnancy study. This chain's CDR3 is CASSLEQVGSPLHF. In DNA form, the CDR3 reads TGTGCCAGCAGCTTAGAGCAGGTTGGGTCACCCCTCCACTTT. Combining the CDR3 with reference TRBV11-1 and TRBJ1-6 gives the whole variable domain EAEVAQSPRYKITEKSQAVAFWCDPISGHATLYWYRQILGQGPELLVQFQDESVVDDSQLPKDRFSAERLKGVDSTLKIQPAELGDSAMYLCASSLEQVGSPLHFGNGTRLTVT.